Below are 11 T cell receptor beta chains sequenced from a single sample in a study of T cells in Graves' hyperthyroidism and ophthalmopathy. TCR beta CDR3 regions were amplified from RNA transcripts. When the TCR CDR3 underwent first-round RT-PCR, the HTBI primer set was used. One entry per CDR3 protein results from TCRdb running MiXCR on the multiplex PCR reads. This table holds about 110,000 distinct CDR3 sequences, approximately 15% found once. Sequencing used blood. These receptors were collected from a woman aged 45-65 years with Graves' hyperthyroidism.

This clonotype was found a few times. The CDR3 here is CASSFSRLAGPTTEFF. Here the CDR3 DNA reads TGTGCCAGCAGCTTTTCCCGTCTAGCGGGCCCCACGACCGAGTTCTTC. This rearrangement joins TRBV7-9 to TRBJ2-1; 8 nucleotides match TRBD2. This CDR3 region has 16 residues. The trim removed 3 bases at V and 14 bases at J, leaving 18 bases unmatched. Per germline, CDR1 SEHNR and CDR2 FQNEAQ (reference sequence).

This clonotype occurred many times. This chain links TRBV10-2 with TRBJ2-7; possible D gene TRBD1, 5 bases. CDR3 length: 15 residues. The V and J ends lost 0 bases and 3 bases respectively, with 12 bases between them. The germline V gene has CDR1 WSHSY and CDR2 SAAADI. The DNA of the CDR3 is TGCGCCAGCAGTGAGTCGAGAGACAGAGGCTACGAGCAGTACTTC. This translates into CASSESRDRGYEQYF.

This clonotype was recorded a few times. The CDR3 DNA reads as TGCGCCAGCAGCTTGGATGTGACTAGCGGCACAGATACGCAGTATTTT. It specifies CASSLDVTSGTDTQYF. V is TRBV5-1 and J is TRBJ2-3; TRBD2 aligns across 8 bases. Germline values: CDR1 SGHRS, CDR2 YFSETQ. The length of the CDR3 is 16 residues. V shed 0 bases and J 1 base; nucleotides not matched to a gene: 4.

This clonotype was seen at least ten times. This rearrangement joins TRBV7-2 to TRBJ2-1; D gene unclear. In germline, CDR1 is SGHTA, CDR2 FQGNSA. The CDR3 has 14 amino acids. Trimming cost V 9 bases and J 9 bases, with 21 bases left between them. The CDR3 DNA follows: TGTGCCAGGGAGAAAAACAGAGGAGTCGGTGAGCAGTTCTTC. Translating gives CAREKNRGVGEQFF.

Ten or more counts support this clonotype. The rearrangement uses TRBV12-3 or TRBV12-4 and TRBJ2-1; no definite D call. V was shortened by 5 bases and J by 4 bases, with 6 bases between the two germline ends. The CDR3 consists of 12 residues. The CDR3 bases are TGTGCCAGCAGTACCTTATACAATGAGCAGTTCTTC. This sequence encodes CASSTLYNEQFF.

This clonotype was counted ten times or more. This sequence joins TRBV13 and TRBJ2-3; 9 bases match TRBD2. The length of the CDR3 is 15 residues. The ends lost 0 bases at V and 5 bases at J; junction bases unmatched: 3. The germline V gene has CDR1 PRHDT and CDR2 FYEKMQ (reference sequence). The CDR3 is CASSLGGGRVDTQYF. As DNA, the CDR3 is TGTGCCAGCAGCTTAGGCGGCGGGAGGGTAGATACGCAGTATTTT. Full variable domain (remainder filled in from reference TRBV13 and TRBJ2-3): AAGVIQSPRHLIKEKRETATLKCYPIPRHDTVYWYQQGPGQDPQFLISFYEKMQSDKGSIPDRFSAQQFSDYHSELNMSSLELGDSALYFCASSLGGGRVDTQYFGPGTRLTVL.

This clonotype was seen at least ten times. V and J are TRBV5-1 and TRBJ2-1; 9 bases are shared with TRBD2. J lost 15 bases, V lost 0 bases, and 10 bases had no gene match. CDR1 SGHRS and CDR2 YFSETQ come from the germline V gene. The length of the CDR3 is 14 residues. DNA of the CDR3: TGCGCCAGCAGCTTGGGAGGCGGGAGGGGCCCGGTGTTCTTC. Residues: CASSLGGGRGPVFF.

This rearrangement joins TRBV12-3 or TRBV12-4 to TRBJ2-1; TRBD2 matches 14 bases. The CDR3 runs 15 residues. The junction had 3 bases not matched to a gene; V was cut back by 4 bases and J by 7 bases. Here the CDR3 reads CASSWGLAGVNEQFF. CDR3 bases: TGTGCCAGCAGTTGGGGACTAGCGGGAGTAAATGAGCAGTTCTTC.

This clonotype was observed a handful of times. The gene calls are TRBV7-9 and TRBJ2-1; TRBD2 agrees at 7 bases. Germline V gene sequence: CDR1 SEHNR, CDR2 FQNEAQ (reference sequence). V gave up 2 bases and J gave up 4 bases; unmatched junction bases: 11. The CDR3 runs 17 residues. CDR3 region: CASSLSLIAGEYNEQFF. The CDR3 DNA sequence: TGTGCCAGCAGCTTATCCCTTATAGCGGGCGAATACAATGAGCAGTTCTTC.

The chain joins TRBV12-3 or TRBV12-4 to TRBJ2-7; 9 bases are shared with TRBD1. V lost 5 bases, J lost 8 bases, and 13 bases stayed unmatched. This CDR3 is 15 amino acids long. CDR3 DNA sequence: TGTGCCAGCAGTCCCCTTTCTACAGGGGGCGATAAGCAGTACTTC. Translation gives CASSPLSTGGDKQYF.

In this sample, this clonotype turned up many times. V usage is TRBV27 and J usage is TRBJ2-6; D gene ambiguous. Trimming left V 8 bases short and J 2 bases short, with 16 bases between. Germline values: CDR1 MNHEY, CDR2 SMNVEV (reference sequence). The CDR3 runs 16 residues. The CDR3 bases are TGTGCCAGCCTTTCCCTGACGACCGCTGGGGCCAACGTCCTGACTTTC. It encodes CASLSLTTAGANVLTF.